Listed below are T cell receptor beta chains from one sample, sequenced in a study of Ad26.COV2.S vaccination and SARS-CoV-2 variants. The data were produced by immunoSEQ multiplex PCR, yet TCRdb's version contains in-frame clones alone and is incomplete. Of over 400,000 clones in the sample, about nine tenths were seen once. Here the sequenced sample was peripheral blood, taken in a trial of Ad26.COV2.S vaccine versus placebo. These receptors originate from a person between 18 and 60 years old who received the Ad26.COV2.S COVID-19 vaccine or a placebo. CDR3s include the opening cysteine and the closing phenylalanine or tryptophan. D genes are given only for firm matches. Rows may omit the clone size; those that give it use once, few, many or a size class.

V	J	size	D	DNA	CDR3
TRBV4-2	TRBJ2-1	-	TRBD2	TGTGCCAGCAGCGCCCCCGTCGGGACTAGCGGGAGCAATGAGCAGTTCTTC	CASSAPVGTSGSNEQFF
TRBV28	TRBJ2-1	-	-	TGTGCCAGCAGCCGAGACACTGCCTCCTACAATGAGCAGTTCTTC	CASSRDTASYNEQFF
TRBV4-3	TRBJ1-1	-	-	TGCGCCAGCAGCCAAGAGCGGGCCTTGAACACTGAAGCTTTCTTT	CASSQERALNTEAFF
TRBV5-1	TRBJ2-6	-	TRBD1	TGCGCCAGCAGCCCGTGGGACAGGGGGACCTCTGGGGCCAACGTCCTGACTTTC	CASSPWDRGTSGANVLTF
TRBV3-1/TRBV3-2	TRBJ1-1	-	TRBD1	TGTGCCAGCAGCCGCACAGGGGGCAACACTGAAGCTTTCTTT	CASSRTGGNTEAFF
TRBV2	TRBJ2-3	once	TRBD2	TGTGCCAGCGGAAGAGCGGGAGCCGGAGTTACGCAGTATTTT	CASGRAGAGVTQYF
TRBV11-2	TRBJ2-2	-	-	TGTGCCAGCAGCTTTTTCAGTCCGGGGAAGAACACCGGGGAGCTGTTTTTT	CASSFFSPGKNTGELFF
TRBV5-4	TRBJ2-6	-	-	TGTGCCAGCAGCCCGAACAAACAGGGTTCTCCTGGGGCCAACGTCCTGACTTTC	CASSPNKQGSPGANVLTF
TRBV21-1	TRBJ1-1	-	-	TGTGCCAGCAGCGGACCCCACAGGGGGCTAACTGAAGCTTTCTTT	CASSGPHRGLTEAFF
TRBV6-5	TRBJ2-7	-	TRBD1	TGTGCCAGCAAGGCTGGGACAGGGGCCTCCTACGAGCAGTACTTC	CASKAGTGASYEQYF
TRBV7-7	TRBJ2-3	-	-	TGTGCCAGTTCTCTAGCTGGTGTGGATACGCAGTATTTT	CASSLAGVDTQYF
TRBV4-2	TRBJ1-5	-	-	TGTGCCAGCAGCCAAGGATCGAGGGATCAGCCCCAGCATTTT	CASSQGSRDQPQHF
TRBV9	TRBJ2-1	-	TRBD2	TGTGCCAGCAGCATTAGCGGGAGCTCCTACAATGAGCAGTTCTTC	CASSISGSSYNEQFF
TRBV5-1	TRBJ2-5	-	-	TGCGCCAGCAGCCCTCGGAGGCCGATACTTCAAGAGACCCAGTACTTC	CASSPRRPILQETQYF
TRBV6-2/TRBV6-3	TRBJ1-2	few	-	TGTGCCAGCAGTTACGGGCCGGTGACCTTCTTC	CASSYGPVTFF
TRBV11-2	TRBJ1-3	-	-	TGTGCCAGCAGCTTAGTTAGTGGAAACACCATATATTTT	CASSLVSGNTIYF
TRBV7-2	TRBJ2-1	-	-	TGTGCCAGCAGCTTAGCGCTGGGAGTCCGTAATGAGCAGTTCTTC	CASSLALGVRNEQFF
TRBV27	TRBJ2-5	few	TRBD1	TGTGCCAGCGGGAAGACAGGGCCGGAGACCCAGTACTTC	CASGKTGPETQYF
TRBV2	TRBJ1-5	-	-	TGTGCCAGCAGTACGGACAGCAATCAGCCCCAGCATTTT	CASSTDSNQPQHF
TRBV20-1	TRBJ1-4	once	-	TGCAGTGTTTCCGACGAAAAACTGTTTTTT	CSVSDEKLFF
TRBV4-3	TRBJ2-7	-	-	TGCGCCAGCAGCACCGACAGTTCCACCTCCTACGAGCAGTACTTC	CASSTDSSTSYEQYF
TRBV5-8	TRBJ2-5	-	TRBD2	TGTGCCAGCAGCTCCCCACCATGGACTAGCGGGTACCAAGAGACCCAGTACTTC	CASSSPPWTSGYQETQYF
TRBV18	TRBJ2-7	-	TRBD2	TGTGCCAGCTCACCCGGACTAGCGGGAGTAGGCGAGCAGTACTTC	CASSPGLAGVGEQYF
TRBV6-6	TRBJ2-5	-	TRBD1	TGTGCCAGCAGTCCCCCCGGACAGGGACAAGAGACCCAGTACTTC	CASSPPGQGQETQYF
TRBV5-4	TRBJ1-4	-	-	TGTGCCAGCAGCTCGGACGGGGCAACTAATGAAAAACTGTTTTTT	CASSSDGATNEKLFF
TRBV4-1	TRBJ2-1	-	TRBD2	TGCGCCAGCAGCCAACCGACTAGCGGGAACGCCAATGAGCAGTTCTTC	CASSQPTSGNANEQFF
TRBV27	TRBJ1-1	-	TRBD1	TGTGCCAGCAGTTTTACTTGGGACAGGCCGTCTGAAGCTTTCTTT	CASSFTWDRPSEAFF